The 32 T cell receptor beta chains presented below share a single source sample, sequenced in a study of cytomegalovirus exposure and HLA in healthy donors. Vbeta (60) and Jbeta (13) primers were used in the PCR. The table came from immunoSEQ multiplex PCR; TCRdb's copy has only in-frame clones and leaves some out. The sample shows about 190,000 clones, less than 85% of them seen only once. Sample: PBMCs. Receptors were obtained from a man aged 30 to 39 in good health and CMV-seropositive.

The CDR3 reads CASSLAGLTEAFF. DNA for the CDR3: TGTGCCAGCAGCTTAGCGGGACTGACCGAAGCTTTCTTT. The chain is built from TRBV7-9 and TRBJ1-1, with D perhaps TRBD1 (5 bases). The CDR3 spans 13 residues. The germline V gene has CDR1 SEHNR and CDR2 FQNEAQ (reference sequence). The ends were cut back, 0 bases at V and 8 bases at J, with 10 bases in the middle.

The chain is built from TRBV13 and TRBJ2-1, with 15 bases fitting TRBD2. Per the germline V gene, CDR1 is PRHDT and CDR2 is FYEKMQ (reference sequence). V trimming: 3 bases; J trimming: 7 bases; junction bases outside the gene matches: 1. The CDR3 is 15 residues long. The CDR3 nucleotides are TGTGCCAGCAGCTTCGGACTAGCGGGGGGGAATGAGCAGTTCTTC. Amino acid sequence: CASSFGLAGGNEQFF.

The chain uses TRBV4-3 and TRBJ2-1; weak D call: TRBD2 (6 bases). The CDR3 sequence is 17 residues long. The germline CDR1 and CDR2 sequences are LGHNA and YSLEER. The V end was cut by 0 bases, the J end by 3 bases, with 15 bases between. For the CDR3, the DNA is TGCGCCAGCAGCCAAGAGGCGGGGCTCACACTCTACAATGAGCAGTTCTTC. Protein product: CASSQEAGLTLYNEQFF.

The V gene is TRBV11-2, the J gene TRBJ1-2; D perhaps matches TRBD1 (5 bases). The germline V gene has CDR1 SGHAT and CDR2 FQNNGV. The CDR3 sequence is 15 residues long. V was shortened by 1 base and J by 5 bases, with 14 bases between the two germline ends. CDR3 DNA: TGTGCCAGCAGCTTAGTAAGCGGGCAGGGTTATGGCTACACCTTC. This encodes CASSLVSGQGYGYTF. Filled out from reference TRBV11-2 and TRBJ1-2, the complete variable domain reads EAGVAQSPRYKIIEKRQSVAFWCNPISGHATLYWYQQILGQGPKLLIQFQNNGVVDDSQLPKDRFSAERLKGVDSTLKIQPAKLEDSAVYLCASSLVSGQGYGYTFGSGTRLTVV.

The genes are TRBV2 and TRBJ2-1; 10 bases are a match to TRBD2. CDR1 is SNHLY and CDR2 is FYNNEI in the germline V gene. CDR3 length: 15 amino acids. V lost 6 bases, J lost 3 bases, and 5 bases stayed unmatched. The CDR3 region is CASSPRTSGYNEQFF. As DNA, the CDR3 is TGTGCCAGCAGCCCCAGGACTAGCGGCTACAATGAGCAGTTCTTC. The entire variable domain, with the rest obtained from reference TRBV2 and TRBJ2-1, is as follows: EPEVTQTPSHQVTQMGQEVILRCVPISNHLYFYWYRQILGQKVEFLVSFYNNEISEKSEIFDDQFSVERPDGSNFTLKIRSTKLEDSAMYFCASSPRTSGYNEQFFGPGTRLTVL.

The CDR3 nucleotides are TGTGCCAGCAGCCTGCCCCGGGGGAAGGATGGCTACACCTTC. It encodes CASSLPRGKDGYTF. The rearrangement uses TRBV11-2 and TRBJ1-2; possibly TRBD1 for D (5 bases). The V gene lost 5 bases and the J gene lost 6 bases, with 16 bases spanning the gap. The CDR3 is 14 residues long. Germline V gene sequence: CDR1 SGHAT, CDR2 FQNNGV.

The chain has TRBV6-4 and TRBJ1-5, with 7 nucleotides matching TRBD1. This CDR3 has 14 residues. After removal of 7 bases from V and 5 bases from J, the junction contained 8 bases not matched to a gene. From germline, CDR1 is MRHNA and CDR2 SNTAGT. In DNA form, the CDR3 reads TGTGCCAGCACAACAGGGGTAGGGGATCAGCCCCAGCATTTT. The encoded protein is CASTTGVGDQPQHF.

The CDR3 is CASNQIGGGYYEQYF. The DNA for the CDR3 is TGTGCCAGCAACCAGATCGGGGGAGGGTACTACGAGCAGTACTTC. The chain is built from TRBV7-2 and TRBJ2-7; TRBD2 matches 7 bases. The V gene end was trimmed by 7 bases and the J gene end by 3 bases; junction bases not matched to a gene: 12. Germline V CDR1 and CDR2: SGHTA, FQGNSA. This CDR3 has 15 amino acids.

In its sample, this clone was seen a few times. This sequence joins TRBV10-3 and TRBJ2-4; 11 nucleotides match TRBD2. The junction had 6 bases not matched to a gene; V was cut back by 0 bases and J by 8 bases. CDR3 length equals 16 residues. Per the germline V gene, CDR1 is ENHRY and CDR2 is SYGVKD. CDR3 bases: TGTGCCATCAGTGAGTCGCTAGCGGGGGGAAGGGACATTCAGTACTTC. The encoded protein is CAISESLAGGRDIQYF.

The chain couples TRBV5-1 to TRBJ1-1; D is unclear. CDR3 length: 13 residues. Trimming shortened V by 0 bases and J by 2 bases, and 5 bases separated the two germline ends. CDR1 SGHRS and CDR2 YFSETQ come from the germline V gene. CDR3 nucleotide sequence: TGCGCCAGCAGCTTGGGAGGAAACACTGAAGCTTTCTTT. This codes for CASSLGGNTEAFF. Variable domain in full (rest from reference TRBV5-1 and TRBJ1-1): KAGVTQTPRYLIKTRGQQVTLSCSPISGHRSVSWYQQTPGQGLQFLFEYFSETQRNKGNFPGRFSGRQFSNSRSEMNVSTLELGDSALYLCASSLGGNTEAFFGQGTRLTVV.

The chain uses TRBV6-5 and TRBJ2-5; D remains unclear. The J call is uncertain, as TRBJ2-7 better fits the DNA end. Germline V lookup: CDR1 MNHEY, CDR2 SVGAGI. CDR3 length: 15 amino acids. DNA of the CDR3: TGTGCCAGCAGCCCCCGCCCCAAAAGTCCTTACGAGCAGTACTTC. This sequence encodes CASSPRPKSPYEQYF.

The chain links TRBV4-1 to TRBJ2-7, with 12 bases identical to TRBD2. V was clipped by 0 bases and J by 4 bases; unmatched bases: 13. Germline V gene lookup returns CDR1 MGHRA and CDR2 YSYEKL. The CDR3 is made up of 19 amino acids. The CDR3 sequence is CASSQEAPLLAGGQYEQYF. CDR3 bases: TGCGCCAGCAGCCAAGAGGCCCCCCTTCTAGCGGGGGGGCAATACGAGCAGTACTTC.

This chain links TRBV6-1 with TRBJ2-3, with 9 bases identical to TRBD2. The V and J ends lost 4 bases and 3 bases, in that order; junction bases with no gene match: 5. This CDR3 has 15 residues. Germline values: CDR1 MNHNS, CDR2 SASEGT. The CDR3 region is CASSGLAGTTDTQYF. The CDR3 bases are TGTGCCAGCAGTGGTCTAGCGGGGACGACAGATACGCAGTATTTT.

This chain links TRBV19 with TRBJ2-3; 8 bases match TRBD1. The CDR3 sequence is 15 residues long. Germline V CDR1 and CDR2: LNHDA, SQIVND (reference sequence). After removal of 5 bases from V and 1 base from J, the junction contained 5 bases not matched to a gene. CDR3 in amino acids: CASSPDRAGTDTQYF. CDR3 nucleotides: TGTGCCAGTAGTCCGGACAGGGCTGGCACAGATACGCAGTATTTT. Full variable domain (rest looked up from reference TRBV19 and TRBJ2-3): DGGITQSPKYLFRKEGQNVTLSCEQNLNHDAMYWYRQDPGQGLRLIYYSQIVNDFQKGDIAEGYSVSREKKESFPLTVTSAQKNPTAFYLCASSPDRAGTDTQYFGPGTRLTVL.

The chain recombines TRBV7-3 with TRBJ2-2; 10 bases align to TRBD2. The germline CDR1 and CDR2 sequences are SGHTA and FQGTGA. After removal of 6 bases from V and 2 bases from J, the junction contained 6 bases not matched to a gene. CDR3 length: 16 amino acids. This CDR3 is CASRSSGSGNTGELFF. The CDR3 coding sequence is TGTGCCAGCAGATCTAGCGGGAGCGGTAACACCGGGGAGCTGTTTTTT.

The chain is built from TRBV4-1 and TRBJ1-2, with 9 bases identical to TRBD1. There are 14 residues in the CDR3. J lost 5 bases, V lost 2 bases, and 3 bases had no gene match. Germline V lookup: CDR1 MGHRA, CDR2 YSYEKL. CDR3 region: CASSQSGQGYGYTF. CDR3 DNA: TGCGCCAGCAGCCAATCGGGACAGGGTTATGGCTACACCTTC.

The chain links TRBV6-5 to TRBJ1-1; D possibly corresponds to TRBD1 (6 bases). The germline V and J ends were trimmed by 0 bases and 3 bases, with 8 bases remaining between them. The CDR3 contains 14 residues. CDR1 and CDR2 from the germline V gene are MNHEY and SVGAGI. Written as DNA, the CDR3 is TGTGCCAGCAGTTACTCGAAGGGGGACACTGAAGCTTTCTTT. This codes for CASSYSKGDTEAFF.

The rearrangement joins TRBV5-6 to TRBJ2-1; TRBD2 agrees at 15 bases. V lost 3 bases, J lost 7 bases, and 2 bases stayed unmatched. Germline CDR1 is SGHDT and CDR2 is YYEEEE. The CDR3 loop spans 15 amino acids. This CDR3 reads CASSWGTSGGNEQFF. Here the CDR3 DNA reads TGTGCCAGCAGCTGGGGGACTAGCGGGGGGAATGAGCAGTTCTTC.

CDR3 amino acids: CASSVVGEGKAFF. The CDR3 DNA sequence: TGTGCCAGCAGCGTAGTGGGGGAGGGGAAAGCTTTCTTT. The rearrangement uses TRBV9 and TRBJ1-1; the D gene is possibly TRBD1 (5 bases). Trimming took off 0 bases at V and 9 bases at J, with 12 bases between the two ends. Germline V gives CDR1 SGDLS, CDR2 YYNGEE. There are 13 residues in the CDR3.

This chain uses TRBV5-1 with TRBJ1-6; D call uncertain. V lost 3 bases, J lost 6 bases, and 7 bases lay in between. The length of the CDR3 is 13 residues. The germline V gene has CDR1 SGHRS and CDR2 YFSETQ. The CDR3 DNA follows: TGCGCCAGCAGCTGGGCAGCTAATTCACCCCTCCACTTT. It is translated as CASSWAANSPLHF.

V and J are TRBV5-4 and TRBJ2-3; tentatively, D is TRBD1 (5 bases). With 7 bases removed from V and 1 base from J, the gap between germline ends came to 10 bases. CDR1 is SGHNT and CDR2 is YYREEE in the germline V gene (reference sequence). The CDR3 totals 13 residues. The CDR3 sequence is CASQDSRTDTQYF. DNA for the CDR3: TGTGCCAGCCAAGACAGTCGCACAGATACGCAGTATTTT.

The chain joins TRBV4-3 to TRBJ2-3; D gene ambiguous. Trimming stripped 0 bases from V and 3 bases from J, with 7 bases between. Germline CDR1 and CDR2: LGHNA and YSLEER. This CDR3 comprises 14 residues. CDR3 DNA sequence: TGCGCCAGCAGCCAAGATCTGAGAACAGATACGCAGTATTTT. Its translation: CASSQDLRTDTQYF.

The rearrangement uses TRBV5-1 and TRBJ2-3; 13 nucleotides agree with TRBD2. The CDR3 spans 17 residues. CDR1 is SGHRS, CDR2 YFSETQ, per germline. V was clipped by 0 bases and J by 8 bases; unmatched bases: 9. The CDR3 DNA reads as TGCGCCAGCAGCTTGGGGACTAGCGGGGGCGCAGAGGGTACGCAGTATTTT. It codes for CASSLGTSGGAEGTQYF.

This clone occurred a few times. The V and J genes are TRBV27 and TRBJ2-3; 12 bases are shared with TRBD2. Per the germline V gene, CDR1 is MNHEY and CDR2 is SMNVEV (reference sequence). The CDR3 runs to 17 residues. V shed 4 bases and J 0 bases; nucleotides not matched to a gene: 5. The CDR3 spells CASSSLAGGASTDTQYF. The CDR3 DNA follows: TGTGCCAGCAGTTCCCTAGCGGGGGGGGCTAGCACAGATACGCAGTATTTT.

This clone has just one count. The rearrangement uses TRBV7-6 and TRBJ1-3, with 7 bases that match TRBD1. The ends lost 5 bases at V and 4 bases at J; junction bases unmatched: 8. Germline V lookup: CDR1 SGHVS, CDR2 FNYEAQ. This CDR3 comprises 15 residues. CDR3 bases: TGTGCCAGCAGCATGGGACAGTCGGGGGGAAACACCATATATTTT. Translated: CASSMGQSGGNTIYF. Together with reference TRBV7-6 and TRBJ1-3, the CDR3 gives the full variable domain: GAGVSQSPRYKVTKRGQDVALRCDPISGHVSLYWYRQALGQGPEFLTYFNYEAQQDKSGLPNDRFSAERPEGSISTLTIQRTEQRDSAMYRCASSMGQSGGNTIYFGEGSWLTVV.

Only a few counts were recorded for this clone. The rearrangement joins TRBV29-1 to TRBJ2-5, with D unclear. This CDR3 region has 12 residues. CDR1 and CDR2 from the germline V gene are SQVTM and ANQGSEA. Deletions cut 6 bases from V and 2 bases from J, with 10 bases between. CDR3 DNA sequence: TGCAGCGTGTTACCGAGTCAAGAGACCCAGTACTTC. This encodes CSVLPSQETQYF.

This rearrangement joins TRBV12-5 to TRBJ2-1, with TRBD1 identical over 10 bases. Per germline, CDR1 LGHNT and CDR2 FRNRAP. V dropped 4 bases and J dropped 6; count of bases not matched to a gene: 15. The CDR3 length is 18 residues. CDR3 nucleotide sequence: TGTGCTAGTGGTTACCCGCCGGGACAGGGGACCTTTGGCAATGAGCAGTTCTTC. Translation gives CASGYPPGQGTFGNEQFF.

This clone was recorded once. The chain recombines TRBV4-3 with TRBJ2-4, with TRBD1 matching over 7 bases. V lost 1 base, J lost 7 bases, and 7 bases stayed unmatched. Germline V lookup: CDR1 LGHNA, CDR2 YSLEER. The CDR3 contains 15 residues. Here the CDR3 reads CASSQARDRRNIQYF. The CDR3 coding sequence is TGCGCCAGCAGCCAAGCCCGGGACAGAAGGAACATTCAGTACTTC.

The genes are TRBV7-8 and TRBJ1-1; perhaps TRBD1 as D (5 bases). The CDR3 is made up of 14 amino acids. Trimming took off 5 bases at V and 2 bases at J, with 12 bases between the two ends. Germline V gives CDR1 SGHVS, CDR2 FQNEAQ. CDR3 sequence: CASSTRAGNTEAFF. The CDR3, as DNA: TGTGCCAGCAGCACCAGGGCAGGTAACACTGAAGCTTTCTTT. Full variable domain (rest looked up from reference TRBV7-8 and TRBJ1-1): GAGVSQSPRYKVAKRGQDVALRCDPISGHVSLFWYQQALGQGPEFLTYFQNEAQLDKSGLPSDRFFAERPEGSVSTLKIQRTQQEDSAVYLCASSTRAGNTEAFFGQGTRLTVV.

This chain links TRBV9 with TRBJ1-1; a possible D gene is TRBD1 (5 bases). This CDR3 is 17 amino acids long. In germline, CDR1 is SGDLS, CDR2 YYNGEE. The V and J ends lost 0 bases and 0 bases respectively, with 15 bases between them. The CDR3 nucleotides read TGTGCCAGCAGCGTAGAGGGCCTAGGGGCGGTGAACACTGAAGCTTTCTTT. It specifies CASSVEGLGAVNTEAFF.

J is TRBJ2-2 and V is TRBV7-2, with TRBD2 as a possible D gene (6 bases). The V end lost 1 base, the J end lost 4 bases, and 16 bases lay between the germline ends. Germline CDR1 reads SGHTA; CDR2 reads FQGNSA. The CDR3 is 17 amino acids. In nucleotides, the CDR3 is TGTGCCAGCAGCTTAGTATTAGGGCGGGGAGGCACCGGGGAGCTGTTTTTT. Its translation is CASSLVLGRGGTGELFF.

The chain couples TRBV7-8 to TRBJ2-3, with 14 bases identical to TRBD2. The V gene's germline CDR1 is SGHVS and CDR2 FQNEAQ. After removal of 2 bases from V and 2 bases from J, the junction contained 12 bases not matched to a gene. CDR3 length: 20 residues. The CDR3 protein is CASSLLGTSGRGGFTDTQYF. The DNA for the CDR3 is TGTGCCAGCAGCTTACTTGGGACTAGCGGGAGAGGGGGGTTCACAGATACGCAGTATTTT.